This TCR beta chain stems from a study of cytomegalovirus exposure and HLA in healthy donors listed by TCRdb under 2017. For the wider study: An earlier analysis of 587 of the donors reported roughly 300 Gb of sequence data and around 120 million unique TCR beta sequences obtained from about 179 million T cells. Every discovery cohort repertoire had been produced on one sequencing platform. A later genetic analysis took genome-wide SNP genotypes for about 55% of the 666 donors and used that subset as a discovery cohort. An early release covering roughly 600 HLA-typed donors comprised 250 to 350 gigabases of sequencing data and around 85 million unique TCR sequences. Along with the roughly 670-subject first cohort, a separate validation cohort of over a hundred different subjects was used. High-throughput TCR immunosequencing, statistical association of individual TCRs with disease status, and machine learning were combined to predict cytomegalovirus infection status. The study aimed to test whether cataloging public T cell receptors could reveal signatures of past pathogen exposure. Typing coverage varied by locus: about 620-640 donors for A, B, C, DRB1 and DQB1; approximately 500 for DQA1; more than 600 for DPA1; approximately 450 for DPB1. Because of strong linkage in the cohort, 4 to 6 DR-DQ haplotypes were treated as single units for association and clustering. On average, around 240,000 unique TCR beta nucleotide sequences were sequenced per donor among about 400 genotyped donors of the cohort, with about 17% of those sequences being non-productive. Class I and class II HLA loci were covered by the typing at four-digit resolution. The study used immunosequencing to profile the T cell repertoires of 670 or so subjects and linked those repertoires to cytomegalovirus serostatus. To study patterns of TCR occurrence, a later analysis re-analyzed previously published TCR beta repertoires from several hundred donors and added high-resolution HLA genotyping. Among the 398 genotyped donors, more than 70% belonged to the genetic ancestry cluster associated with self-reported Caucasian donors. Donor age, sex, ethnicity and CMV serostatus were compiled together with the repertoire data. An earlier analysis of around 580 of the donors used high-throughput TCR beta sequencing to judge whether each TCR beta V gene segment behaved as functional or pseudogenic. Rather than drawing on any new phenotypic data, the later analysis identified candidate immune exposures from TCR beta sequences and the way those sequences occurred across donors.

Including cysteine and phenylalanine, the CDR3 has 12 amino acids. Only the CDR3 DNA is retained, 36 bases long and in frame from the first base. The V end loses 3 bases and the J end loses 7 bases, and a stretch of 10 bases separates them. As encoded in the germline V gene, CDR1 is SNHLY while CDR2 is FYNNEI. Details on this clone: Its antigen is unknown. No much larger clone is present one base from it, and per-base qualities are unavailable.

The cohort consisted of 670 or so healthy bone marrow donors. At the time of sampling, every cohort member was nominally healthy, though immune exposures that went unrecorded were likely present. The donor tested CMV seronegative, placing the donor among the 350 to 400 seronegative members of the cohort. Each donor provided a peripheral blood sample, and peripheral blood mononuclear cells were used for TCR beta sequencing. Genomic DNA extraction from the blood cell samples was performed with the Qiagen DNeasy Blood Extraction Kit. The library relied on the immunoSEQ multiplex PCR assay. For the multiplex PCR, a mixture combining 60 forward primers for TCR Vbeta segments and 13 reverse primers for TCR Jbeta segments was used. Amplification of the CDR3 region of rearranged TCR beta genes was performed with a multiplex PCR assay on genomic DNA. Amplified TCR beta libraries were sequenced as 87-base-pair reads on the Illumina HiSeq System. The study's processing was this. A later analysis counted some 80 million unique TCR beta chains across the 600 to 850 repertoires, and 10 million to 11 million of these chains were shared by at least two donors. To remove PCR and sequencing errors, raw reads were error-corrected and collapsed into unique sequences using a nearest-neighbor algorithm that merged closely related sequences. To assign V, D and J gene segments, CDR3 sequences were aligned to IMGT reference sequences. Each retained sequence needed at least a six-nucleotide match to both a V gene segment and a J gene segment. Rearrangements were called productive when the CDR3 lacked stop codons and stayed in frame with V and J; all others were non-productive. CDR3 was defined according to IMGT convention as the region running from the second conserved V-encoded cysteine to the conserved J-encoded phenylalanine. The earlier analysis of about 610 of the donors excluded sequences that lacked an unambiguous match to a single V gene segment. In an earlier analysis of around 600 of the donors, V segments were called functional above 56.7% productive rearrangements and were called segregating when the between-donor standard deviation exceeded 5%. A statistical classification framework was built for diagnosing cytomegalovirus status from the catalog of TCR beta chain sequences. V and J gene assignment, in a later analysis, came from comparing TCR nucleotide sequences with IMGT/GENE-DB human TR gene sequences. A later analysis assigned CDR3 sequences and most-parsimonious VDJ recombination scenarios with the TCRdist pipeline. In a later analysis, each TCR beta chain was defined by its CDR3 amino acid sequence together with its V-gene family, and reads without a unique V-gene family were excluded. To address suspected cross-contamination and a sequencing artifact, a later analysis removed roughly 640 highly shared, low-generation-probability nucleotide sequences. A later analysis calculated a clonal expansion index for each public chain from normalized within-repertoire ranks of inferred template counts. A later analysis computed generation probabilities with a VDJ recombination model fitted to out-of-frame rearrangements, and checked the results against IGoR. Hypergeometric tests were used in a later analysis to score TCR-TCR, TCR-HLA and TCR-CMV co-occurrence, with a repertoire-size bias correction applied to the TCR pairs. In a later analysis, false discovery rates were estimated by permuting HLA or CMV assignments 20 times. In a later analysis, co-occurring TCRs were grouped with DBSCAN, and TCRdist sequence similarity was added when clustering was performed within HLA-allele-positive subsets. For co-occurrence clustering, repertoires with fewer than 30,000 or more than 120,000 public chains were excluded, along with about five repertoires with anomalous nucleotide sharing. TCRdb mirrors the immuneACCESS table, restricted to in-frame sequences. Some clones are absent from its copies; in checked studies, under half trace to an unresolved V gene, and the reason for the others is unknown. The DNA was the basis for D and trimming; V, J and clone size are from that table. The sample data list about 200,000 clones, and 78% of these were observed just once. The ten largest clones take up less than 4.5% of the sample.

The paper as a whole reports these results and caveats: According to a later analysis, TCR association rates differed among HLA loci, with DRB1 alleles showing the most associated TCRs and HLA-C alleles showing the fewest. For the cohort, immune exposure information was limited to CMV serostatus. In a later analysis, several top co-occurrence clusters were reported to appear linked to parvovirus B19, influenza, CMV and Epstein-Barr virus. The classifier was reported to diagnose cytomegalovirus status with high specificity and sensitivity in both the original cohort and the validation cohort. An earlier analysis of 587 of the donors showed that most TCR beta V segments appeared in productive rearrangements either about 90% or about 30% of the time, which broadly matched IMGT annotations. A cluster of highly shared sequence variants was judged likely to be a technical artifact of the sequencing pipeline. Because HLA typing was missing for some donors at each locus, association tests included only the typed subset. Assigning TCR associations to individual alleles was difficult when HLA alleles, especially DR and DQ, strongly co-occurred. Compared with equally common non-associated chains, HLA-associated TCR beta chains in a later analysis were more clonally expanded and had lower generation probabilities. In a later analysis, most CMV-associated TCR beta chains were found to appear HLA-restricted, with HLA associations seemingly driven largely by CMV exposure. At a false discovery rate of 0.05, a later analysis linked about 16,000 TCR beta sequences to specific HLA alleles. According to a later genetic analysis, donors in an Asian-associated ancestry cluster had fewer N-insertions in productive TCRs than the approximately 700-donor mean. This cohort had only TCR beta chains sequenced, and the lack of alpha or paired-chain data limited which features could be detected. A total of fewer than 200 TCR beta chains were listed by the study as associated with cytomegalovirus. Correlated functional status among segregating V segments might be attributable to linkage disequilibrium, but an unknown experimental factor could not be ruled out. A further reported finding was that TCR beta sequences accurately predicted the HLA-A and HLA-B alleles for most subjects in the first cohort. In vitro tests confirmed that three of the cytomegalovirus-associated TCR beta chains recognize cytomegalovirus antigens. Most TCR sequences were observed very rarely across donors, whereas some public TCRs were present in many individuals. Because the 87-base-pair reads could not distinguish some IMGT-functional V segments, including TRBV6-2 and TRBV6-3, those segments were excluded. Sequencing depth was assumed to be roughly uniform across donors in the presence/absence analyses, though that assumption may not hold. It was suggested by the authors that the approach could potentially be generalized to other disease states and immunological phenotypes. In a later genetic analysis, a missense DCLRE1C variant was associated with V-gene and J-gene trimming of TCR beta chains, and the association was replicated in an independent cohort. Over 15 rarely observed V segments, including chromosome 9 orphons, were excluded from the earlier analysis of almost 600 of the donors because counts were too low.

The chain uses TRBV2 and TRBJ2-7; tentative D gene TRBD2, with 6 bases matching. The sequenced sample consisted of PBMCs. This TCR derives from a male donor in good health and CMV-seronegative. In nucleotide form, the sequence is TGTGCCAGCAGTGAGGAGGGAGTTGAGCAGTACTTC. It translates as CASSEEGVEQYF.